This section outlines one T cell receptor beta chain sequence together with its context. The antigen this receptor binds is unknown. No qualities accompany the bases; no much larger clone lies one base away. This sample was included in a study of blood T cell repertoires in COVID-19 (dated by TCRdb to 2020 to 2021). Some background on the complete study: Samples from collaborators originated in the United States, Italy and Spain and spanned both the acute and convalescent phases of COVID-19. Where HLA class I and class II types were available, the types were taken from metadata supplied by the sample provider, not from assay-based typing. The prospective study material was composed of cDNA or gDNA derived from T cells, B-cell-depleted T cells, or PBMCs. Subjects who had been exposed to COVID-19, were actively infected with it, or had recovered from it provided the deeply sampled blood TCRbeta repertoires that made up the dataset. The sample metadata nearly always contained a de-identified subject ID, COVID-19 status, age in years and sex. The repertoires were released in a freely available public database intended as a resource for research on the immune response to SARS-CoV-2. The samples were drawn from two sources: the first 160 participants of the ongoing ImmuneRACE study, and 1,254 subjects contributed by 6 global collaborators.

TCRbeta CDR3 regions were amplified from genomic DNA by means of the immunoSEQ Assay, a bias-controlled multiplex PCR. The paper's data handling went like this. Within the assay, amplification of reference gene primers was used to estimate how many nucleated cells each sample contained. Sequence reads were collapsed and filtered to measure the absolute abundance of every unique TCRbeta CDR3 rearrangement. For each sample, productive Simpson clonality was calculated by taking the square root of Simpson's diversity index across productive rearrangements. This is the immuneACCESS table as TCRdb keeps it, with only in-frame sequences that have V and J called. A part of the clones is gone; compared with another copy, unresolved V genes explain less than half, and the rest is unexplained. V and J calls and clone size are those listed in that table; D and trimming were worked out from the DNA. This sample comprises around 40,000 clones, around 90% of them detected only once. About a fifth of the sample lies in the top ten.

CDR1 and CDR2 were assigned from the germline V gene as SGHTA and FQGTGA. Counted from cysteine to phenylalanine, this CDR3 has 17 amino acids. Only the CDR3 part of the read is kept: 51 bases, read in frame from the first base. Unmatched junction bases come to 13, with V trimmed by 5 bases and J by 4 bases. What the work shows at the level of the full study, not this receptor alone: The amount of clinical and demographic metadata varied by source and participant and was provided uncurated.

Collaborating institutions collected whole blood in K2EDTA tubes following their own protocols. For TCRbeta analysis, collaborators shipped samples in one of three forms: frozen whole blood, isolated PBMCs, or DNA extracted from either of those sample types. Sequencing was performed on peripheral blood. The V and J genes are TRBV7-3 and TRBJ2-3, and TRBD2 aligns with 9 junction nucleotides. This TCR was recovered from a man aged 50-60 years with active COVID-19. The nucleotide sequence reads TGTGCCAGCAGCCCCGGGGGTGTCAGCGGGAGGTCAGATACGCAGTATTTT. Its product reads: CASSPGGVSGRSDTQYF.